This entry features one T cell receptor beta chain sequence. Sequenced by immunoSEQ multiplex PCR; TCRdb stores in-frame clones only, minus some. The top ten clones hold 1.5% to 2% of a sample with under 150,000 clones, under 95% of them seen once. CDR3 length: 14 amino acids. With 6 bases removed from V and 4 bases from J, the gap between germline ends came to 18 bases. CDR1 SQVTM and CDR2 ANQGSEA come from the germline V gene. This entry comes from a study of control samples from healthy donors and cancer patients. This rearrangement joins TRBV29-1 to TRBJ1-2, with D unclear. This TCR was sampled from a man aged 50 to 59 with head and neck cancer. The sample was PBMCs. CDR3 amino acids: CSVSWERRPYGYTF. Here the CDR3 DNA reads TGCAGCGTCTCTTGGGAAAGAAGACCCTATGGCTACACCTTC.